The next 8 T cell receptor beta chains were all read from a single sample in a study of cytomegalovirus exposure and HLA in healthy donors. Primers: 60 Vbeta forward and 13 Jbeta reverse. This table comes from immunoSEQ multiplex PCR, and its TCRdb copy is limited to in-frame clones, with some not included. The sample records 150,000 to 200,000 clones, about 80% being singletons. The sample comprised PBMCs. These receptors all come from a woman aged 25 to 39 in good health and CMV-seropositive.

J is TRBJ1-5 and V is TRBV6-5, with 9 bases matching TRBD1. V shed 6 bases, J shed 9 bases, and the junction held 12 bases outside the gene matches. The length of the CDR3 is 15 residues. CDR1 MNHEY and CDR2 SVGAGI come from the germline V gene. Here the CDR3 reads CASSGQGPGGRPQHF. The DNA of the CDR3 is TGTGCCAGCAGCGGACAGGGGCCGGGGGGAAGGCCCCAGCATTTT.

Here the CDR3 reads CASSITGSKEQYF. CDR3 DNA: TGCGCCAGCAGCATAACAGGGTCTAAGGAGCAGTACTTC. The V call is TRBV5-1, the J call TRBJ2-7, with D possibly matching TRBD1 (6 bases). This CDR3 is built from 13 residues. V dropped 4 bases and J dropped 7 bases, with 15 bases sitting between them. The germline gives CDR1 SGHRS, CDR2 YFSETQ.

The J gene is TRBJ1-3, the V gene TRBV7-9; TRBD1 aligns across 7 bases. This CDR3 contains 14 residues. V lost 3 bases to trimming and J lost 7 bases; unmatched junction nucleotides: 6. The germline V gene has CDR1 SEHNR and CDR2 FQNEAQ (reference sequence). CDR3 in DNA: TGTGCCAGCAGCTTTAGACAGGGCCCGAACACCATATATTTT. This translates into CASSFRQGPNTIYF.

The CDR3 protein is CASSAPGTGFTEAFF. CDR3 nucleotide sequence: TGTGCCAGTAGTGCTCCCGGGACAGGGTTCACTGAAGCTTTCTTT. V and J are TRBV19 and TRBJ1-1; 9 bases are a match to TRBD1. V lost 5 bases and J lost 4; bases outside the gene matches: 8. CDR3 length: 15 residues. The V gene's germline CDR1 is LNHDA and CDR2 SQIVND (reference sequence).

The V and J genes are TRBV5-1 and TRBJ1-1; D not certain. The germline gives CDR1 SGHRS, CDR2 YFSETQ. The CDR3 has 14 amino acids. V dropped 4 bases and J dropped 4 bases, with 14 bases sitting between them. This CDR3 is CASSQAGVGTEAFF. The CDR3, as DNA: TGCGCCAGCAGCCAGGCGGGAGTGGGCACTGAAGCTTTCTTT.

The chain carries TRBV6-1 and TRBJ2-3, with unresolved D. V was clipped by 3 bases and J by 5 bases, with 12 bases between them. The CDR3 is 14 amino acids. CDR1 MNHNS and CDR2 SASEGT come from the germline V gene. Here the CDR3 reads CASSEQANIDTQYF. The CDR3 DNA follows: TGTGCCAGCAGTGAGCAGGCCAACATAGATACGCAGTATTTT.

This clone was detected once. The gene calls are TRBV7-9 and TRBJ2-7, with D uncertain. The germline CDR1 and CDR2 sequences are SEHNR and FQNEAQ (reference sequence). The ends were cut back, 1 base at V and 0 bases at J, with 13 bases in the middle. The CDR3 is 16 amino acids. The CDR3 is CASSLVGGRSSYEQYF. In nucleotides, the CDR3 is TGTGCCAGCAGCTTAGTCGGTGGAAGGAGCTCCTACGAGCAGTACTTC.

The rearrangement uses TRBV2 and TRBJ2-3; TRBD1 is a possible D gene (5 bases). CDR3 length equals 14 residues. The ends were cut back, 3 bases at V and 0 bases at J, with 7 bases in the middle. Germline V gives CDR1 SNHLY, CDR2 FYNNEI. DNA for the CDR3: TGTGCCAGCAGTGACCAGGGTAGCACAGATACGCAGTATTTT. Translation: CASSDQGSTDTQYF.